This T cell receptor (beta chain) was sequenced during a study of OX40 agonist ivuxolimab in advanced cancers. Whole-study context: Ivuxolimab doses were 0.01, 0.1, 0.3, 1.5, 3 or 10 mg/kg every 2 weeks. Points from the study as a whole: Compared with CD4+, CD8+ T cells on average had more expanded clones. Expansion of clones was among the lowest in partial responders at 0.1-3.0 mg/kg.

Generated by immunoSEQ multiplex PCR, the TCRdb table keeps only in-frame clones and is missing some. The sample gives around 80,000 clones, 84% of which show up once; 0.44% is in the top ten. This CDR3 region has 14 residues. In the case of this clone: Its antigen is not known.

Patients were ruled out by autoimmune disease history or systemic immunosuppression. The receptor was isolated from an adult with an advanced solid tumor such as melanoma, head and neck, liver or kidney cancer. The specimen was CD4+ or CD8+ T cells sorted from blood, collected in a trial of the OX40 agonist ivuxolimab. The chain is built from TRBV1 and TRBJ1-2. TRBV1 is flagged as a pseudogene. As DNA, the CDR3 is TGCACCAGCAGCCAAGGAGTCAAGGGCTATGGCTACACCTTC. This gives the protein CTSSQGVKGYGYTF.